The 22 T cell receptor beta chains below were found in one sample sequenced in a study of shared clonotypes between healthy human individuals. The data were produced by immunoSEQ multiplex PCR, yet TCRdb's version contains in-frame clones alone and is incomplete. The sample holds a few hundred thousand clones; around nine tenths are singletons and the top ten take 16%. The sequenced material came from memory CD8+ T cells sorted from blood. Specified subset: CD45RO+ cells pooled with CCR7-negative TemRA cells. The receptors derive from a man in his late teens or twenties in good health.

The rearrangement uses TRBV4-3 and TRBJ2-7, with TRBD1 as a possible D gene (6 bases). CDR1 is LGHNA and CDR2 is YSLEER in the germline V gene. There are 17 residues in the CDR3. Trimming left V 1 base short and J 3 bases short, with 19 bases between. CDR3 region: CASSQVYRDNLNYEQYF. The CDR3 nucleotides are TGCGCCAGCAGCCAAGTATACCGGGACAATCTCAACTACGAGCAGTACTTC.

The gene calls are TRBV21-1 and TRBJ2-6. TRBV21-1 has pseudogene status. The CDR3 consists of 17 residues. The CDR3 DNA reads TGTGCCAGCAGCCAGGGACGGGGAAGCTCTGGGGCCAACGTCCTGACTTTC. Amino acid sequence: CASSQGRGSSGANVLTF.

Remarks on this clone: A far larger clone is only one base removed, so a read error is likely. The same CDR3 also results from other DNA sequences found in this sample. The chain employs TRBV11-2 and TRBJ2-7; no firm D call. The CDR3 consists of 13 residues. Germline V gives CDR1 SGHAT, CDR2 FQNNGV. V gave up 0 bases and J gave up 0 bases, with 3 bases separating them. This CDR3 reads CASSLDPSYEQYF. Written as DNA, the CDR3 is TGTGCCAGCAGCTTAGATCCCTCCTACGAGCAGTACTTC.

This CDR3 is CASSLRDSGTDTQYF. The CDR3 DNA reads TGTGCCAGCAGCTTAAGGGACAGCGGCACAGATACGCAGTATTTT. This chain connects TRBV11-3 to TRBJ2-3; 7 positions agree with TRBD1. Trimming took 2 bases from V and 1 from J; bases not matched to a gene: 3. The CDR3 consists of 15 residues. Per germline, CDR1 SGHNT and CDR2 YENEEA.

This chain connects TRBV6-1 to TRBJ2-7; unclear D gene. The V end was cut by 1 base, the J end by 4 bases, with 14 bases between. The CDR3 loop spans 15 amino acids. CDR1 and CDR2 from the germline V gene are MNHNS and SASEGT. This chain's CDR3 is CASSEGAGYFYEQYF. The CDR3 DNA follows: TGTGCCAGCAGTGAAGGGGCAGGTTATTTTTACGAGCAGTACTTC.

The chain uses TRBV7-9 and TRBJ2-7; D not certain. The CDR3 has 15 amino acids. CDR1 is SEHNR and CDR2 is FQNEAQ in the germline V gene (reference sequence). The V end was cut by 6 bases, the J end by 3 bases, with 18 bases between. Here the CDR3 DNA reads TGTGCCAGCAGTTCCCCGGGCCCCACTTACTACGAGCAGTACTTC. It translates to CASSSPGPTYYEQYF.

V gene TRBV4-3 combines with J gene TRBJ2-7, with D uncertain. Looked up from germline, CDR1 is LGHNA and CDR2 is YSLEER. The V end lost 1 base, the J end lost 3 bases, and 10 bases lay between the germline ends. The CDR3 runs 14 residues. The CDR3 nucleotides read TGCGCCAGCAGCCAAGGGCGCCTTTTCTACGAGCAGTACTTC. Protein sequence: CASSQGRLFYEQYF.

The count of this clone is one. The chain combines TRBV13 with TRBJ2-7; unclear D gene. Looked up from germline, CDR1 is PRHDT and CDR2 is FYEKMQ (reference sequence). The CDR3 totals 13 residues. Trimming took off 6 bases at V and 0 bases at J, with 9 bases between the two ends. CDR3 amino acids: CASSLDSSYEQYF. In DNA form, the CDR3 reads TGTGCCAGCAGTCTAGACTCCTCCTACGAGCAGTACTTC.

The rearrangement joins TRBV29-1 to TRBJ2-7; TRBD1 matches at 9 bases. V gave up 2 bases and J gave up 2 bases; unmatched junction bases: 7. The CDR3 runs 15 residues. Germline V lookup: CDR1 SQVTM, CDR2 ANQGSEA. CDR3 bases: TGCAGCGTTGAAAAGCGACAGGGGGTACCCTACGAGCAGTACTTC. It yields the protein CSVEKRQGVPYEQYF.

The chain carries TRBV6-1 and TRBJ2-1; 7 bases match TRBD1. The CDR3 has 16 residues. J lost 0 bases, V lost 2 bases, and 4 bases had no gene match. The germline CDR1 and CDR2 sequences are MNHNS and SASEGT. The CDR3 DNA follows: TGTGCCAGCAGTGAATTGGCAGGGGGCTCCTACAATGAGCAGTTCTTC. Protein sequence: CASSELAGGSYNEQFF.

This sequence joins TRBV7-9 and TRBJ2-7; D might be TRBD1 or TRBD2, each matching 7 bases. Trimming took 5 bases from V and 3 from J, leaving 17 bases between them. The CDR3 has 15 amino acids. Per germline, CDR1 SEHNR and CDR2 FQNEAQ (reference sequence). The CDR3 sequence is CASSPQGGGSYEQYF. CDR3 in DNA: TGTGCCAGCAGCCCGCAGGGGGGGGGCAGCTACGAGCAGTACTTC.

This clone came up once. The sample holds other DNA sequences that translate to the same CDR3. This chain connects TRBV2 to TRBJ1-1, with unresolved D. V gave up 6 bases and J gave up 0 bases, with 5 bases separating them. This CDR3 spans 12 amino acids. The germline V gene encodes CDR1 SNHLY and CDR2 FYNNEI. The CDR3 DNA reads TGTGCCAGCAGAACAATGAACACTGAAGCTTTCTTT. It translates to CASRTMNTEAFF.

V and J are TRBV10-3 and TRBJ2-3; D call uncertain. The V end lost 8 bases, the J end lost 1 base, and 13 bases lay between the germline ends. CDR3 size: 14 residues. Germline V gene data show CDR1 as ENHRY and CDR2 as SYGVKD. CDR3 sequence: CAISMGSRTDTQYF. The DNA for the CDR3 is TGTGCCATCTCCATGGGGTCCCGCACAGATACGCAGTATTTT.

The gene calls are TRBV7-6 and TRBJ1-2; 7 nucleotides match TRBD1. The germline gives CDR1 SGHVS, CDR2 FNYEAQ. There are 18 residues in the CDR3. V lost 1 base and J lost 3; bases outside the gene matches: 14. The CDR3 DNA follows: TGTGCCAGCAGCTTAGGGGAGGAGGCGGACAGGTGTTACTATGGCTACACCTTC. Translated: CASSLGEEADRCYYGYTF.

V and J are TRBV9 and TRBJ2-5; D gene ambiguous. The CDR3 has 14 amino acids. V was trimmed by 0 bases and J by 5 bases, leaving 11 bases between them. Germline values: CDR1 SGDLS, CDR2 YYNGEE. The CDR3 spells CASSVEGSVETQYF. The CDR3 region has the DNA TGTGCCAGCAGCGTAGAGGGTTCGGTGGAGACCCAGTACTTC.

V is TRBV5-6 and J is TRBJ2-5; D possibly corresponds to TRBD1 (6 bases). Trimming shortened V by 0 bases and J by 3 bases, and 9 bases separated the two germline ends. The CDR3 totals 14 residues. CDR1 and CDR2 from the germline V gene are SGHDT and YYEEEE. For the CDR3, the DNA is TGTGCCAGCAGCTTGGGCCCAGGGGAAGAGACCCAGTACTTC. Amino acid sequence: CASSLGPGEETQYF.

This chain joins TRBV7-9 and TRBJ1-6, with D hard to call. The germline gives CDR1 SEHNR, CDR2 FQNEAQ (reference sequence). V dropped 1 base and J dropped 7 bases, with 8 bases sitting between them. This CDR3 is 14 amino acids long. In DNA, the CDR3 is TGTGCCAGCAGCTTAGGCAAATCGAATTCACCCCTCCACTTT. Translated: CASSLGKSNSPLHF.

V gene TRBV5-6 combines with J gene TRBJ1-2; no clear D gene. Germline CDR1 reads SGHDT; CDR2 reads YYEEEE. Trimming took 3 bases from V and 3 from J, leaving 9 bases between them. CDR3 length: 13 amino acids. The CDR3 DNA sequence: TGTGCCAGCAGCTCAACCTTACACTATGGCTACACCTTC. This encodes CASSSTLHYGYTF.

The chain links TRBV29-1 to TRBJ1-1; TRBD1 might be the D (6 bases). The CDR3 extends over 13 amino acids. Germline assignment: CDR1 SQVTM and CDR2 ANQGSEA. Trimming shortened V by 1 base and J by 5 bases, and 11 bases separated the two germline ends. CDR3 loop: CSVEGPGETEAFF. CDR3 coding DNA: TGCAGCGTTGAAGGTCCAGGGGAAACTGAAGCTTTCTTT. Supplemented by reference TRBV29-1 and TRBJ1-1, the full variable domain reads SAVISQKPSRDICQRGTSLTIQCQVDSQVTMMFWYRQQPGQSLTLIATANQGSEATYESGFVIDKFPISRPNLTFSTLTVSNMSPEDSSIYLCSVEGPGETEAFFGQGTRLTVV.

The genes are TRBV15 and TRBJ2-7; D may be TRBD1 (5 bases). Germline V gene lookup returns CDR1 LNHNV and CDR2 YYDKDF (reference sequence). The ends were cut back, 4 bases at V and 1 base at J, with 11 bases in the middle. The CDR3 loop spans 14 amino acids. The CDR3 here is CATSTTRVSYEQYF. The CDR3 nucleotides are TGTGCCACCAGCACTACCAGGGTGTCCTACGAGCAGTACTTC. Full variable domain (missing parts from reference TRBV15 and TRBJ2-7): DAMVIQNPRYQVTQFGKPVTLSCSQTLNHNVMYWYQQKSSQAPKLLFHYYDKDFNNEADTPDNFQSRRPNTSFCFLDIRSPGLGDTAMYLCATSTTRVSYEQYFGPGTRLTVT.

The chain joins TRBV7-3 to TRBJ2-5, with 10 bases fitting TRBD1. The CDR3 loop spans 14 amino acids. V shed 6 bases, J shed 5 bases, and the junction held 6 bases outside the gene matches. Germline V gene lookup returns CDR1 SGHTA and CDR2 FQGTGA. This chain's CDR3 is CASSSTGGAETQYF. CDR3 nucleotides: TGTGCCAGCAGTTCGACAGGGGGCGCGGAGACCCAGTACTTC.

CDR3 DNA sequence: TGCGCCAGCAGCCAAGAAGTAGCAGGGGTAGTGAACACCGGGGAGCTGTTTTTT. It encodes CASSQEVAGVVNTGELFF. The chain couples TRBV4-3 to TRBJ2-2, with D perhaps TRBD1 (6 bases). Germline V CDR1 and CDR2: LGHNA, YSLEER. This CDR3 is 18 amino acids long. Between the trimmed V and J ends, which lost 0 bases and 1 base, there was a span of 15 bases.